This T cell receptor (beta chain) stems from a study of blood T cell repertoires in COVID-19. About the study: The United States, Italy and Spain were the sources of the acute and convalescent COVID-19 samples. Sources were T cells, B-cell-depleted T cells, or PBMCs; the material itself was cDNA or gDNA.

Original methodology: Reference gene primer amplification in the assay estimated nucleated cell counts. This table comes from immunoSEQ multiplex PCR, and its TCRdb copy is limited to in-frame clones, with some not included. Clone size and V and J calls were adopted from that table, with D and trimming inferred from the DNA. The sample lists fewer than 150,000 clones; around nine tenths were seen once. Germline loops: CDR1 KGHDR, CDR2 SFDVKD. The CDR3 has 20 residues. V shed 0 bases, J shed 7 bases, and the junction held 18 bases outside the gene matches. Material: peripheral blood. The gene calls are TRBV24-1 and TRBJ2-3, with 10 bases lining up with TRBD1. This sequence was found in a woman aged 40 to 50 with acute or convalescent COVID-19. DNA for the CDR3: TGTGCCACCAGTGATTTGGGGACAGGGGACGTCGGCGGGGGGTGGTATACGCAGTATTTT. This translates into CATSDLGTGDVGGGWYTQYF.